The T cell receptor beta chain under discussion was sequenced for a study of T cells in Graves' hyperthyroidism and ophthalmopathy. Study-wide findings and caveats: Most thyroid clonotypes with frequency above 0.001 were detected in blood.

This clonotype has at least ten counts. No antigen is known for it. Amplified TCR beta CDR3 regions came from RNA transcripts. Carried out on the TCR CDR3, a first-round RT-PCR used the HTBI primer set. TCRdb reprocessed the multiplex PCR reads with MiXCR, giving one entry per CDR3 protein. The sample shows roughly 570,000 distinct CDR3 sequences, just over 45% of them seen only once. This clonotype was obtained from a young woman with Graves' hyperthyroidism. Sequenced input: peripheral blood or thyroid tissue (not recorded which).

This chain's CDR3 is CASSRESSYEQYF. The CDR3 DNA reads as TGTGCCAGTAGCCGGGAGTCTTCCTACGAGCAGTACTTC. The V and J genes are TRBV19 and TRBJ2-7, with D perhaps matching TRBD2 (6 bases). Trimming left V 6 bases short and J 1 base short, with 10 bases between. In germline, CDR1 is LNHDA, CDR2 SQIVND (reference sequence). This CDR3 has 13 amino acids.